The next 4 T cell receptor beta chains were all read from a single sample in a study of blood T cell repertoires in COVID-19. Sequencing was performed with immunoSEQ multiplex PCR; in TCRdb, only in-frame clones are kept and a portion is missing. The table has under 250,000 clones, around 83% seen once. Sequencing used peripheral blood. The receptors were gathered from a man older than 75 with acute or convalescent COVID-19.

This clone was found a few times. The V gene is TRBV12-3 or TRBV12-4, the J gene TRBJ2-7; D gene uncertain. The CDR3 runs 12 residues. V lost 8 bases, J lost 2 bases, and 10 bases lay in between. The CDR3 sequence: CASGMLAYEQYF. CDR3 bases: TGTGCCAGCGGCATGTTGGCCTACGAGCAGTACTTC.

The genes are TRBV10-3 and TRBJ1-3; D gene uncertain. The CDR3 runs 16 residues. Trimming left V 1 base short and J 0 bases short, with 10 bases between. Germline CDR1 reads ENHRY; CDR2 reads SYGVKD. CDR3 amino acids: CAISEWEDASGNTIYF. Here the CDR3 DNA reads TGTGCCATCAGTGAGTGGGAGGATGCCTCTGGAAACACCATATATTTT.

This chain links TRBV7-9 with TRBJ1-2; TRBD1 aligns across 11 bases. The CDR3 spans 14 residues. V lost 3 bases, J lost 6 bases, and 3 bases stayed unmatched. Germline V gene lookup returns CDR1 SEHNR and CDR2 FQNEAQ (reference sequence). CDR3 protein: CASSLDRGLNGYTF. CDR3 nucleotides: TGTGCCAGCAGCTTGGACAGGGGGCTCAATGGCTACACCTTC.

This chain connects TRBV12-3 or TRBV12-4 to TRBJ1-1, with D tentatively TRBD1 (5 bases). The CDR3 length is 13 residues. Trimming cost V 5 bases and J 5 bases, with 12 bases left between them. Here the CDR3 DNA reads TGTGCCAGCAGTCTCCTCGGGGGGACTGAAGCTTTCTTT. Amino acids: CASSLLGGTEAFF.